This paragraph reports one T cell receptor beta chain. The data originate from a study of blood T cell repertoires in COVID-19. Study-wide background: Donors in the United States, Italy and Spain gave samples during acute or convalescent COVID-19. Sources were T cells, B-cell-depleted T cells, or PBMCs; the material itself was cDNA or gDNA.

Methods used by the authors: Reference gene primer amplification gave estimated nucleated cell counts. Sequencing was performed with immunoSEQ multiplex PCR; in TCRdb, only in-frame clones are kept and a portion is missing. That table supplies the V and J calls and clone size; D and trimming were determined from the DNA. Of over 100,000 clones listed, 84% are singletons. CDR1 is SGHDN, CDR2 FVKESK, per germline. The CDR3 extends over 12 amino acids. V was shortened by 1 base and J by 8 bases, with 6 bases between the two germline ends. The chain links TRBV14 to TRBJ2-1; a weak D match, TRBD1 (5 bases). Sequenced material: peripheral blood. The receptor comes from a woman of 80 years or more with active or convalescent COVID-19. DNA for the CDR3: TGTGCCAGCAGCCAAGGGGGCTATGAGCAGTTCTTC. The encoded protein is CASSQGGYEQFF. Using reference TRBV14 and TRBJ2-1 for the parts outside the CDR3, the full variable domain is EAGVTQFPSHSVIEKGQTVTLRCDPISGHDNLYWYRRVMGKEIKFLLHFVKESKQDESGMPNNRFLAERTGGTYSTLKVQPAELEDSGVYFCASSQGGYEQFFGPGTRLTVL.